Listed here are 3 T cell receptor beta chains from one sample, sequenced in a study of OX40 agonist ivuxolimab in advanced cancers. Sequencing was performed with immunoSEQ multiplex PCR; in TCRdb, only in-frame clones are kept and a portion is missing. The sample holds about 77,000 clones; over 70% are singletons and the top ten take about 4.9%. The specimen was CD4+ or CD8+ T cells sorted from blood, collected in a trial of the OX40 agonist ivuxolimab. These receptors were taken from an adult with an advanced solid tumor such as melanoma, head and neck, liver or kidney cancer.

V gene TRBV19 combines with J gene TRBJ2-7; 9 bases are a match to TRBD2. The CDR3 totals 14 residues. Trimming took 7 bases from V and 6 from J; bases not matched to a gene: 10. The germline V gene encodes CDR1 LNHDA and CDR2 SQIVND (reference sequence). Here the CDR3 DNA reads TGTGCCAGTAAAGCCAGCGGGAGGTCGGGCGAGCAGTACTTC. This codes for CASKASGRSGEQYF. Based on the CDR3 plus reference TRBV19 and TRBJ2-7, the full variable domain is DGGITQSPKYLFRKEGQNVTLSCEQNLNHDAMYWYRQDPGQGLRLIYYSQIVNDFQKGDIAEGYSVSREKKESFPLTVTSAQKNPTAFYLCASKASGRSGEQYFGPGTRLTVT.

This clone was detected only a few times. This chain joins TRBV10-3 and TRBJ1-6; D gene uncertain. V lost 0 bases, J lost 9 bases, and 3 bases lay in between. This CDR3 is 12 amino acids long. Looked up from germline, CDR1 is ENHRY and CDR2 is SYGVKD. In nucleotides, the CDR3 is TGTGCCATCAGTGAGTCGAGTTCACCCCTCCACTTT. Amino acid sequence: CAISESSSPLHF.

There are a few counts of this clone. The chain has TRBV19 and TRBJ2-1; no reliable D call. The V end was cut by 3 bases, the J end by 2 bases, with 14 bases between. CDR1 and CDR2 from the germline V gene are LNHDA and SQIVND (reference sequence). This CDR3 contains 16 residues. For the CDR3, the DNA is TGTGCCAGTAGTATTATGGGTCCTCGCACCTACAATGAGCAGTTCTTC. Protein: CASSIMGPRTYNEQFF.